The next 8 T cell receptor delta chains were all read from a single sample in a study of γδ T cells in repeated Plasmodium falciparum infection. TCRdb re-processed the multiplex PCR reads via CATT. The table shows 85,000 to 100,000 delta-chain clones, with roughly 0.9% occurring only once. Gammadelta T cells were flow-sorted from PBMC into Vgamma9/Vdelta2+ and Vdelta2-negative populations for bulk analysis. The specimen sequenced was gamma-delta T cells from blood. The origin of the receptors is a pool of human donors (malaria-infected and uninfected, not separated).

This clone was seen only a few times. The amino acid sequence in TCRdb belongs to a much larger clone and departs from this DNA's translation at residue 3, likely a sequencing read error; the sequence shown is translated from the DNA. The CDR3 region is CASDTVKGVSTGGYPDTDKLIF. CDR3 DNA sequence: TGTGCCAGTGACACCGTTAAAGGAGTTAGTACCGGGGGATACCCCGACACCGATAAACTCATCTTT. The V gene is TRDV2, the J gene TRDJ1; 9 bases align to TRDD3. As TCRdb names no J gene, one was assigned here on the basis of a DNA match to germline. Per the germline V gene, CDR1 is GEAIGNYY and CDR2 is EKD. The CDR3 loop spans 22 amino acids.

This clone was observed many times. The chain has TRDV1 and TRDJ1, with 7 positions matching TRDD3. The ends lost 2 bases at V and 1 base at J; junction bases unmatched: 19. The CDR3 is made up of 20 amino acids. Germline-derived CDR1 and CDR2 are TSWWSYY and QGS. The CDR3 DNA is TGTGCTCTTGGGGAATTCTTGGGGGAACGGCTCCGCCATCTCACCGATAAACTCATCTTT. Its protein is CALGEFLGERLRHLTDKLIF.

A word on this clone: This likely traces to a read error, being one base from a far larger clone. The same CDR3 arises from other DNA sequences in this sample as well. This chain joins TRDV1 and TRDJ1; the D gene is possibly TRDD3 (5 bases). TCRdb supplies no J gene; here it was assigned by aligning the nucleotide sequence to germline. Per the germline V gene, CDR1 is TSWWSYY and CDR2 is QGS. The CDR3 length is 19 residues. The DNA of the CDR3 is TGTGCCCTTGGGGAAAAAGAGGGGCGTCTAAACTCTTACACCGATAAACTCATCTTT. Translating gives CALGEKEGRLNSYTDKLIF.

With respect to this clone: This DNA's translation and the protein TCRdb lists, from a much larger clone, do not match at residue 23, likely due to a read error; the protein shown is translated from the DNA. The V gene was identified as TRDV1, while no J gene was called; the DNA was not compared with TRDD3, the D call given in the table. The germline V gene encodes CDR1 TSWWSYY and CDR2 QGS. This CDR3 has 25 residues. CDR3 loop: CALGELCSYSRPSDAGGYRSVKPIF. As DNA, the CDR3 is TGTGCTCTTGGGGAACTATGTTCCTACTCTCGTCCGTCGGATGCTGGGGGATACCGGTCGGTTAAACCCATCTTT.

This clone has ten or more counts. Translating this DNA gives a protein that differs at residue 4 from the TCRdb one, which belongs to a much larger clone; a read error is likely, and the protein shown is this translation. The rearrangement links TRDV2 to TRDJ2, with D perhaps TRDD3 (5 bases). V was cut by 5 bases and J by 7 bases, with 16 bases left in between. The CDR3 loop spans 14 amino acids. Per the germline V gene, CDR1 is GEAIGNYY and CDR2 is EKD. DNA of the CDR3: TGTGCCTGTGGCCCAATACGGAGAAGAGCACAACTCTTCTTT. It codes for CACGPIRRRAQLFF.

This clone was found many times. A read error likely explains why the TCRdb protein, taken from a much larger clone, differs from this DNA's translation at residue 5; the protein shown is translated from the DNA. The J gene is TRDJ1, the V gene TRDV2; 10 nucleotides line up with TRDD3. Trimming cost V 5 bases and J 5 bases; bases outside gene matches: 10. The germline gives CDR1 GEAIGNYY, CDR2 EKD. The length of the CDR3 is 15 residues. The CDR3 nucleotides read TGTGCCTGTGTCGGACTGGGGGATCGGGAGGATAAACTCATCTTT. Protein: CACVGLGDREDKLIF.

This clone has more than one count but fewer than ten. The protein TCRdb lists belongs to a much larger clone and differs from this DNA's translation at residue 6, which points to a read error; the protein shown is made from the DNA. This chain joins TRDV1 and TRDJ1; 9 bases align to TRDD3. Here the J gene came from matching the DNA to germline, since TCRdb omits it. The ends lost 4 bases at V and 2 bases at J; junction bases unmatched: 11. The CDR3 is 17 residues long. CDR1 is TSWWSYY and CDR2 is QGS in the germline V gene. The CDR3 reads CALGVEAGGFSTDKLIF. For the CDR3, the DNA is TGTGCTCTTGGGGTCGAGGCTGGGGGATTCTCTACCGATAAACTCATCTTT.

In this sample, this clone turned up a few times. The translation of this DNA and the TCRdb protein of a much larger clone differ at residue 9, probably owing to a read error; the protein shown here is translated from the DNA. The gene calls are TRDV1 and TRDJ1; no clear D gene. Germline CDR1 is TSWWSYY and CDR2 is QGS. V was shortened by 5 bases and J by 2 bases, with 15 bases between the two germline ends. The CDR3 covers 15 residues. CDR3 protein: CALGNRVLVTDKLIF. The CDR3 bases are TGTGCTCTTGGGAACAGGGTGCTGGTAACCGATAAACTCATCTTT.